A single sample is the source of the 4 T cell receptor beta chains below, sequenced in a study of T cells after yellow fever vaccination. TCRdb used MiXCR to reprocess the 5' RACE reads, holding one entry per CDR3 protein. The sample has 350,000 or so distinct CDR3 sequences, roughly 8.3% seen once. The specimen was PBMCs, collected 45 days after the first yellow fever vaccination. The receptors stem from a man aged 18 to 30 who received the YFV17D yellow fever vaccine.

This clonotype was picked up many times. The chain employs TRBV5-6 and TRBJ2-1; 11 bases agree with TRBD2. The V segment lost 1 base and the J segment 3 bases; nucleotides outside the gene matches: 6. Germline V lookup: CDR1 SGHDT, CDR2 YYEEEE. The CDR3 extends over 17 amino acids. The DNA of the CDR3 is TGTGCCAGCAGCTTGTTTGGGACTAGCGGAGTCTACAATGAGCAGTTCTTC. It codes for CASSLFGTSGVYNEQFF.

The chain links TRBV11-2 to TRBJ2-5; possible D gene TRBD1, 6 bases. There are 13 residues in the CDR3. Trimming took off 8 bases at V and 5 bases at J, with 15 bases between the two ends. Per the germline V gene, CDR1 is SGHAT and CDR2 is FQNNGV. The CDR3 nucleotides read TGTGCCAGCTGCAGGGACATAGTTGAGACCCAGTACTTC. It specifies CASCRDIVETQYF.

This rearrangement joins TRBV18 to TRBJ2-6, with 9 bases fitting TRBD1. Germline values: CDR1 KGHSH, CDR2 LQKENI. The CDR3 loop spans 17 amino acids. V shed 4 bases and J 0 bases; nucleotides not matched to a gene: 4. The CDR3 protein is CASSRGTGSSGANVLTF. The CDR3 DNA is TGTGCCAGCTCACGAGGGACAGGGAGCTCTGGGGCCAACGTCCTGACTTTC.

V and J are TRBV6-5 and TRBJ1-5; TRBD1 agrees at 9 bases. From germline, CDR1 is MNHEY and CDR2 SVGAGI. J was trimmed by 0 bases and V by 2 bases; bases with no gene match: 11. This CDR3 has 19 amino acids. The CDR3 reads CASSYGTGRNIRSNQPQHF. The CDR3 DNA is TGTGCCAGCAGTTACGGGACAGGGCGGAATATCCGTAGCAATCAGCCCCAGCATTTT.